This T cell receptor (beta chain) appears in the sequencing data of a study of identical twins (dated by TCRdb to about 2016). Background on the whole study: To test whether fetal clonotypes persist, this study deep-sequenced TCR alpha and beta repertoires from monozygotic twins, from unrelated adults of various ages, and from cord blood. To rule out contamination, replicate twin experiments were performed at different times with different library preparation protocols.

Every donor in the study was a healthy Caucasian. Three pairs of female monozygotic twins, all aged roughly 18 to 30 years, made up the twin cohort. Positive isolation kits from Invitrogen were used to isolate the CD4+ and CD8+ T cell populations. The paper as a whole reports these results and caveats: Compared with coincidental sharing between unrelated individuals, out-of-frame TCR alpha sequences shared between twins showed an excess of sequences with low generation probability. In beta out-of-frame sequences, excess twin sharing was weaker, because having fewer shared sequences lowered the signal-to-noise ratio. Because the same donors could not be followed over many years, the conclusions relied on cross-sectional statistical analysis. In monozygotic twins, recombination models systematically underestimated out-of-frame TCR alpha sharing, but the models matched the sharing seen between unrelated individuals. Zero-insertion analyses could be partly confounded by invariant T cells such as MAIT and iNKT, though diverse VJ usage argued against such confounding for most clonotypes. Abundant cord blood beta clonotypes carried fewer insertions; young adult naive repertoires showed a weaker similar trend, while memory repertoires showed none.

A note on this clonotype: Its specific antigen is unknown. No base quality values were provided; no much bigger clone lies one nucleotide off.

Library method: 5' RACE. Data came from an Illumina HiSeq 2000. Template switching added a universal primer binding site, and the final cDNA carried a unique molecular identifier that allowed TCR cDNA molecules to be counted accurately. Specific primers in the conserved constant-segment region were used to synthesize first-strand cDNA for TCR alpha and beta chains. To control for contamination, every cDNA library carried two barcodes: a SMART-Mk sample barcode plus Illumina barcodes. TruSeq adapter sequences and Illumina sample barcodes were added in two successive PCR steps. The Illumina HiSeq platform was used with custom primers to sequence TCR alpha and beta cDNA libraries. Per the authors' processing: Raw reads were processed with MiGEC to extract unique molecular identifiers, and MiXCR was used to determine CDR3 positions. For each individual, recombination models were inferred using an EM algorithm with the repgenHMM and IGoR tools. The tcR package in R was used for shared clonotype analysis, with sharing normalized by the product of cloneset sizes. To study raw recombination without the effects of thymic and clonal selection, out-of-frame nonproductive sequences were analyzed. Using fastp trimming at Q25 and MiXCR clonotype assembly, TCRdb reanalyzed the public sequencing data and kept in-frame beta chains. All rows with the same CDR3 protein become a single entry with the most common DNA and genes. It is TCRdb's table, rather than the study itself, that gives the V and J calls and clone size. In this sample the table shows hundreds of thousands of distinct CDR3 sequences, 24% of which occur a single time. The ten largest clones represent 2.9% of the sample.

The V end gives up 6 bases and the J end 2 bases, leaving 4 bases in the junction not matched to a gene. The CDR3 numbers 15 residues from cysteine through phenylalanine. CDR3 DNA only is kept here, 45 bases in frame from base 1. This sample was also put to use in a study of T cells expressing NK-cell markers. The second study reports: TCR beta-chain repertoires were profiled in sorted CD3+CD56+NKG2C+, CD3+CD56+NKG2C- and CD3+CD56-NKG2C+ T-cell subsets from several donors. Among the eight sequenced donors, seven were HCMV-seropositive and one was HCMV-seronegative. In several experiments an anti-gammadeltaTCR antibody was added to restrict sorting to alphabetaTCR-expressing T cells. In roughly 6 donors, the dominant CD3+CD56+NKG2C+ clonotypes ranked among the top 10 CD8+ clonotypes, making up roughly 1.0-7.0% of CD8+ T cells. Those dominant clonotypes were again the most abundant among CD3+CD56-NKG2C+ cells in a handful of donors, at 28.3-60.1%. Whether the expanded NKG2C-expressing T cell clones were specific for HCMV antigens was left unclear. All eight donors whose samples were sequenced were randomly selected healthy volunteers, three of them men and five women. HCMV-specific IgG was detected in serum with a commercial ELISA kit to determine HCMV serostatus. MIGEC handled demultiplexing of the reads and grouping by UMI, while MiTCR was used to assemble and quantify clonotypes. To exclude erroneous sequences, only TCR cDNA sequences supported by at least two reads were retained. The tcR package was used for downstream repertoire analysis, and clonotypes were matched between fractions using CDR3 nucleotide sequence together with V segment. VDJmatch was used to annotate antigen specificity against VDJdb, with one amino acid substitution in CDR3 permitted.

In this chain, TRBV12-3 or TRBV12-4 is recombined with TRBJ1-3, and TRBD1 matches 10 of the central bases. Sample: CD4+ T cells sorted from blood. The TCR comes from a woman aged 18-35 years in good health. The CDR3 corresponds to CASRTGTGAGNTIYF. The DNA reads TGTGCCAGCAGAACCGGGACAGGGGCTGGAAACACCATATATTTT.